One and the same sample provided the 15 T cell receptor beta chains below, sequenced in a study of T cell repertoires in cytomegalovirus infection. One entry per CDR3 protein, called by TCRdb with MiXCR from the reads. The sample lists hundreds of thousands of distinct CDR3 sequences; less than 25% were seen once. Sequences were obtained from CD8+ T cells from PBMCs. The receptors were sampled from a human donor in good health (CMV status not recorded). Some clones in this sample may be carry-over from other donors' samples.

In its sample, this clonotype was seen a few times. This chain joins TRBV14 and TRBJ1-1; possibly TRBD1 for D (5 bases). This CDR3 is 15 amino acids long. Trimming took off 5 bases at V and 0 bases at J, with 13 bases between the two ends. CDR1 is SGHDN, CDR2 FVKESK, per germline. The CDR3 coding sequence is TGTGCCAGCAGCGAAGGGGCAGTCCTGAACACTGAAGCTTTCTTT. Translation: CASSEGAVLNTEAFF.

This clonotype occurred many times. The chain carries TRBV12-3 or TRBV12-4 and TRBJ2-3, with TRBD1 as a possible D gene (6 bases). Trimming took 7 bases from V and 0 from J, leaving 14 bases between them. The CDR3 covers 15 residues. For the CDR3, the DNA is TGTGCCAGCACCCAATGGACAGCTAGCACAGATACGCAGTATTTT. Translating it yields CASTQWTASTDTQYF.

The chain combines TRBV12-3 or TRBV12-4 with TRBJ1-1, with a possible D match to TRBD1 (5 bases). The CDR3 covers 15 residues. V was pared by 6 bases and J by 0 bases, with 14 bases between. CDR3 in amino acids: CASSTNRRMNTEAFF. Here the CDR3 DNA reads TGTGCCAGCAGCACCAACAGGAGAATGAACACTGAAGCTTTCTTT.

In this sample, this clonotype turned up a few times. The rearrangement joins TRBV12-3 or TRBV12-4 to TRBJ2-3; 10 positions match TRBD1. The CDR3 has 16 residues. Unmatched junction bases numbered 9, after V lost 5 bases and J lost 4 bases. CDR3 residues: CASSLRQGARADTQYF. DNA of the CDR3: TGTGCCAGCAGTCTGAGACAGGGGGCGCGTGCAGATACGCAGTATTTT.

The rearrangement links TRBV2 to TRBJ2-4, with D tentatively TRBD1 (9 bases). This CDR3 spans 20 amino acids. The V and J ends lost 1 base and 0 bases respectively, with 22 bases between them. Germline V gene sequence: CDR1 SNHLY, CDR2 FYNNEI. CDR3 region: CASSEGPGGTGILAKNIQYF. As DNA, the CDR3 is TGTGCCAGCAGTGAAGGTCCGGGGGGGACAGGGATACTAGCCAAAAACATTCAGTACTTC.

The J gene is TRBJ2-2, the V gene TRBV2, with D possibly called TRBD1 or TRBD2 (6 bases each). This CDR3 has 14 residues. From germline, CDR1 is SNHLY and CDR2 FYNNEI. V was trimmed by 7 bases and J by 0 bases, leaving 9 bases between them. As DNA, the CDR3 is TGTGCCAGCAACGGGGGCTCGAACACCGGGGAGCTGTTTTTT. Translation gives CASNGGSNTGELFF.

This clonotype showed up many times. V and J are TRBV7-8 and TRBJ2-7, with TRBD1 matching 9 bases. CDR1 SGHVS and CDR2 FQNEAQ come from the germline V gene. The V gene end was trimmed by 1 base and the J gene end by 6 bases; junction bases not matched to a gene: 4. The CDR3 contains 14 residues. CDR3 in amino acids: CASSLGQGVTEQYF. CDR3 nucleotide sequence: TGTGCCAGCAGCTTAGGACAGGGGGTTACCGAGCAGTACTTC.

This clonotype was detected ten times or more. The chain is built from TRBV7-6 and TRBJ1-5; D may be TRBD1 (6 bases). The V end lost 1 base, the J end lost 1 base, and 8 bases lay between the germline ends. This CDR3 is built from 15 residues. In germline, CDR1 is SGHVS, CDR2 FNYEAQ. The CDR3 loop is CASSLGGQSNQPQHF. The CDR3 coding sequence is TGTGCCAGCAGCTTAGGTGGACAGAGCAATCAGCCCCAGCATTTT.

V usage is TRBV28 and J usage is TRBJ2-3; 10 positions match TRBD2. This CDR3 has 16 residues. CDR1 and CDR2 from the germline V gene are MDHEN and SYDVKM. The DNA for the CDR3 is TGTGCGATCTCCAAGGCCAGCGGGGGGGCCAAAGATACGCAGTATTTT. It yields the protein CAISKASGGAKDTQYF.

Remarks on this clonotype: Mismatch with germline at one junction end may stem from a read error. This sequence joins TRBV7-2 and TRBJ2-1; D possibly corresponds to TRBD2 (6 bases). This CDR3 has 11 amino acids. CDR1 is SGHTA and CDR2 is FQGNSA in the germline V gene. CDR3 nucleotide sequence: TGTGCCAACAGCTTACGGGGAGGGCAGTTCTTC. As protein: CANSLRGGQFF. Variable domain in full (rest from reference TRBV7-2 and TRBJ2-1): GAGVSQSPSNKVTEKGKDVELRCDPISGHTALYWYRQSLGQGLEFLIYFQGNSAPDKSGLPSDRFSAERTGGSVSTLTIQRTQQEDSAVYLCANSLRGGQFFGPGTRLTVL.

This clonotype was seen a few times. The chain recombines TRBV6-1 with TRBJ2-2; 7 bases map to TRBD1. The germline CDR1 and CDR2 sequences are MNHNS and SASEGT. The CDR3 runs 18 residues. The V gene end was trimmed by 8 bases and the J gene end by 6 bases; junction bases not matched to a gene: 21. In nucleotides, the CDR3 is TGTGCCAGCCTTTGCTTTGATGGCAGGGGGTGCCATGCCGGGGAGCTGTTTTTT. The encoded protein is CASLCFDGRGCHAGELFF.

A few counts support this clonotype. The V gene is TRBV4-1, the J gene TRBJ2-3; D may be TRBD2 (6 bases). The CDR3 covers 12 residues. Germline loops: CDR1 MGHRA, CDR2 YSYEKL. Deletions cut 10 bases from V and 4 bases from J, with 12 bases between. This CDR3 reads CATLGGADTQYF. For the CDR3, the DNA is TGCGCCACCCTCGGCGGGGCAGATACGCAGTATTTT.

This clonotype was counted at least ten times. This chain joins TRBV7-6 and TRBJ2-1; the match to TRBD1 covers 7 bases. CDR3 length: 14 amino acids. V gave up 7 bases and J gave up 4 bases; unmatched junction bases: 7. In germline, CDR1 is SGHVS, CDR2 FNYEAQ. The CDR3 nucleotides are TGTGCCAGCACCCACCAGGGACAGTACAATGAGCAGTTCTTC. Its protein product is CASTHQGQYNEQFF.

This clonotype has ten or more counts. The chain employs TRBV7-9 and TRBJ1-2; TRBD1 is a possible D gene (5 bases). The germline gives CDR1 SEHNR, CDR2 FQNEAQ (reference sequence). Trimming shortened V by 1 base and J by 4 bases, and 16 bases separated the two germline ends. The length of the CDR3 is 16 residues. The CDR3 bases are TGTGCCAGCAGCTTAGTATTGGACATGAACCCCTATGGCTACACCTTC. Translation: CASSLVLDMNPYGYTF.

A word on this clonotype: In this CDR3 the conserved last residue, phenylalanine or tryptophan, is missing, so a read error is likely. CDR3 DNA: TGTGCCAGCAGCTACCTAGCGGGGGTCACCTCCTGCAATGAGCAGTTCTCC. Protein sequence: CASSYLAGVTSCNEQFS. The chain uses TRBV7-2 and TRBJ2-1, with 10 bases aligning to TRBD2. The germline V gene has CDR1 SGHTA and CDR2 FQGNSA. The CDR3 loop spans 17 amino acids.